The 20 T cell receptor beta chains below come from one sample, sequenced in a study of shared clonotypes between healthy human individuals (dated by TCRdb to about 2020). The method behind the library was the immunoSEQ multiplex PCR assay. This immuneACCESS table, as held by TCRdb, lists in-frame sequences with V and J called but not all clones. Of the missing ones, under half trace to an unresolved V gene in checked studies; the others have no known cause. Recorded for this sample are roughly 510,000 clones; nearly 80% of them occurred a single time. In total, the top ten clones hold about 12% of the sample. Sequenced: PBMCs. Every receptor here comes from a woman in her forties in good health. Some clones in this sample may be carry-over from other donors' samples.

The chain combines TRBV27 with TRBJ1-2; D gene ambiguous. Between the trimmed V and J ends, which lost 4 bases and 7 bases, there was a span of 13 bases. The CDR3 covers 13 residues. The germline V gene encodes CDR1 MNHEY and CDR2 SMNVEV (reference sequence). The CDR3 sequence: CASSSLGPIGYTF. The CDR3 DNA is TGTGCCAGCAGTTCCCTAGGGCCGATTGGCTACACCTTC.

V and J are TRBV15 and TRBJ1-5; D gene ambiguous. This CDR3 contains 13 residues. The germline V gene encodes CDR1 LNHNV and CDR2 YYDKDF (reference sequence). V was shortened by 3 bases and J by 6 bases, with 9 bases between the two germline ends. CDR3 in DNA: TGTGCCACCAGCAGCGGGCAGTCTCAGCCCCAGCATTTT. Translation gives CATSSGQSQPQHF.

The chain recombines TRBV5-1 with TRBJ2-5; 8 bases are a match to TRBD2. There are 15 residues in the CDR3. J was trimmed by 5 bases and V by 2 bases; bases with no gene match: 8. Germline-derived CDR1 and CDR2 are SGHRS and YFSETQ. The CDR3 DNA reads TGCGCCAGCAGCTTCAGCGGGGGACGGCGGGAGACCCAGTACTTC. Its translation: CASSFSGGRRETQYF.

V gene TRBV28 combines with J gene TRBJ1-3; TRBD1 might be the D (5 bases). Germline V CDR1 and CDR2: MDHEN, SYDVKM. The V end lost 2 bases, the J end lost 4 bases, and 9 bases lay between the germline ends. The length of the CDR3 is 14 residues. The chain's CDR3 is CASSLPGKGNTIYF. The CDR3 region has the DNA TGTGCCAGCAGTTTACCAGGGAAGGGAAACACCATATATTTT. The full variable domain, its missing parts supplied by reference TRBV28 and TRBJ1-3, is DVKVTQSSRYLVKRTGEKVFLECVQDMDHENMFWYRQDPGLGLRLIYFSYDVKMKEKGDIPEGYSVSREKKERFSLILESASTNQTSMYLCASSLPGKGNTIYFGEGSWLTVV.

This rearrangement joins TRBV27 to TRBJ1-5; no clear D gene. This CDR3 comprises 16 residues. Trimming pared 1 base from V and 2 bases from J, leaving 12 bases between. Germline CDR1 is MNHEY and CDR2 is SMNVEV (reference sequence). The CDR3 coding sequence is TGTGCCAGCAGTTTATTTTACCACGAGGGCAATCAGCCCCAGCATTTT. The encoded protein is CASSLFYHEGNQPQHF.

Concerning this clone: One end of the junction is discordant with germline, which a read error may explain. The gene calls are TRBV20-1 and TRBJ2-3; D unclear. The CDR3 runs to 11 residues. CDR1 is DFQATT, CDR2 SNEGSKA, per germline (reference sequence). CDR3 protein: CGARVRDTQYF. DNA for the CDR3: TGCGGTGCTAGAGTGAGAGATACGCAGTATTTT.

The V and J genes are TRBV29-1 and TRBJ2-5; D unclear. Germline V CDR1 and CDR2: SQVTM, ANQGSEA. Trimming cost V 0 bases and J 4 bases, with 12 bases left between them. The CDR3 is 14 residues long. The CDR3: CSVEDSRSGETQYF. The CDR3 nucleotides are TGCAGCGTTGAAGATTCGCGTTCGGGAGAGACCCAGTACTTC.

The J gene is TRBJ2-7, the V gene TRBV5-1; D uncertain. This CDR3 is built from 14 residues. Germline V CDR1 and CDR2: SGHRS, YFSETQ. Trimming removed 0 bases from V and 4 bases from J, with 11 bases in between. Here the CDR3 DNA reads TGCGCCAGCAGCTTGGTCGGCCCGAATTACGAGCAGTACTTC. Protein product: CASSLVGPNYEQYF.

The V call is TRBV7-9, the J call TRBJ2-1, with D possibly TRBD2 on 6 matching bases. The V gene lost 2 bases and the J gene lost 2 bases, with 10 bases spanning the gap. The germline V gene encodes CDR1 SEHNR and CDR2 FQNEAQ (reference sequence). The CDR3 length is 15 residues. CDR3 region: CASSLFLATYNEQFF. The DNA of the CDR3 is TGTGCCAGCAGCTTATTCCTAGCGACCTACAATGAGCAGTTCTTC.

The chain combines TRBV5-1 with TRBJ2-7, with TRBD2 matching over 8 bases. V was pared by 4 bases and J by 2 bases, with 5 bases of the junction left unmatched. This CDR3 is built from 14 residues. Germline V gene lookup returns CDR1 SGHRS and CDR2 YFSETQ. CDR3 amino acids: CASSSSGGTYEQYF. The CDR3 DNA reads TGCGCCAGCAGCAGCAGCGGGGGAACCTACGAGCAGTACTTC.

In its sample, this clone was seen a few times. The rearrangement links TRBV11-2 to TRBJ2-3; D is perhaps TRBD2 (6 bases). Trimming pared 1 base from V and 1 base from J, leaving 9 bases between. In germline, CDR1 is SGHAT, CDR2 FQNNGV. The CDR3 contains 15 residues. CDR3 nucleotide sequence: TGTGCCAGCAGCTTAGGGGGGAGGCGCACAGATACGCAGTATTTT. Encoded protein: CASSLGGRRTDTQYF.

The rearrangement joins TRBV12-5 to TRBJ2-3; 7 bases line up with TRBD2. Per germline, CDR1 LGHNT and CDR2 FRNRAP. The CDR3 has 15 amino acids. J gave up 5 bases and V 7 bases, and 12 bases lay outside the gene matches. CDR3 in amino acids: CASARSGAFLDTQYF. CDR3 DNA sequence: TGTGCTAGTGCCCGAAGCGGGGCCTTTTTAGATACGCAGTATTTT.

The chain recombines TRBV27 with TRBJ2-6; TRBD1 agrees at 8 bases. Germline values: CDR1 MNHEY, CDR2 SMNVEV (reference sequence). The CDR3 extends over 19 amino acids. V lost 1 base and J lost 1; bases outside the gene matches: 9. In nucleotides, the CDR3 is TGTGCCAGCAGTTTATTGGGACAGGCCCTACTTTCTGGGGCCAACGTCCTGACTTTC. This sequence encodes CASSLLGQALLSGANVLTF.

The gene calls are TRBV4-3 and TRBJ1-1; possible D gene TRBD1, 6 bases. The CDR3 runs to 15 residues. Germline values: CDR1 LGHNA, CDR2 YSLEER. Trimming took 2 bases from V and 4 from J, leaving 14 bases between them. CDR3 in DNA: TGCGCCAGCAGCCAACGCACAGGGTTCGGCACTGAAGCTTTCTTT. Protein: CASSQRTGFGTEAFF.

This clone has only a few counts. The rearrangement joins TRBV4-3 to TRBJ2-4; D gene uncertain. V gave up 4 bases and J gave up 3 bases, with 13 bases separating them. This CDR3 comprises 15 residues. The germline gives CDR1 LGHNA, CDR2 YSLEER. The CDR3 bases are TGCGCCAGCAGCCCCGTGGCGCTAGGCAAAAACATTCAGTACTTC. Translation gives CASSPVALGKNIQYF.

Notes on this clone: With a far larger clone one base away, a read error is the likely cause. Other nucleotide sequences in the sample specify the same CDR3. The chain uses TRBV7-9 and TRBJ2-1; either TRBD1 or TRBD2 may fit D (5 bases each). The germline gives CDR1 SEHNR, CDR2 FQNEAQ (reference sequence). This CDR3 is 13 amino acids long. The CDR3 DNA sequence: TGTGCTAGCAGCTTATCCCAGGGACGGGCGGTGTTCTTC. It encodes CASSLSQGRAVFF.

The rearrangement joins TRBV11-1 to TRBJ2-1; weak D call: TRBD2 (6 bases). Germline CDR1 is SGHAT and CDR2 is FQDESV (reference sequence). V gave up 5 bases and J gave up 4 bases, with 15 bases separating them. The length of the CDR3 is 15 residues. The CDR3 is CASSDHSGTYNEQFF. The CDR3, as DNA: TGTGCCAGCAGCGACCATAGCGGAACGTACAATGAGCAGTTCTTC.

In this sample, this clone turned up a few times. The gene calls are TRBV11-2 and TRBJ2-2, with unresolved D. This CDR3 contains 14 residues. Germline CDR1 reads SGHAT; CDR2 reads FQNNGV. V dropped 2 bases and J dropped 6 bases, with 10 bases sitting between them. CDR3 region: CASSLTFRSGELFF. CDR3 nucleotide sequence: TGTGCCAGCAGCTTAACCTTTAGGTCCGGGGAGCTGTTTTTT.

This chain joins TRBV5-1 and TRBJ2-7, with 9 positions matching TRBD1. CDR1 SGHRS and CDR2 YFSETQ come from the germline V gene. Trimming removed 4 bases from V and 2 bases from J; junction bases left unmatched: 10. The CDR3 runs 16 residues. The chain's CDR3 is CASSPDGTGITYEQYF. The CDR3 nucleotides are TGCGCCAGCAGCCCGGATGGGACAGGGATTACCTACGAGCAGTACTTC.

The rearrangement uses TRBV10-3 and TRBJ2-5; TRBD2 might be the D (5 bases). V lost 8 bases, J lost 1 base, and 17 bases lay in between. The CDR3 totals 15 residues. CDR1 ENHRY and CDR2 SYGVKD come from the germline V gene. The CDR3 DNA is TGTGCCATCGCTTCTGGGGAGAGGTCCCAAGAGACCCAGTACTTC. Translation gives CAIASGERSQETQYF.